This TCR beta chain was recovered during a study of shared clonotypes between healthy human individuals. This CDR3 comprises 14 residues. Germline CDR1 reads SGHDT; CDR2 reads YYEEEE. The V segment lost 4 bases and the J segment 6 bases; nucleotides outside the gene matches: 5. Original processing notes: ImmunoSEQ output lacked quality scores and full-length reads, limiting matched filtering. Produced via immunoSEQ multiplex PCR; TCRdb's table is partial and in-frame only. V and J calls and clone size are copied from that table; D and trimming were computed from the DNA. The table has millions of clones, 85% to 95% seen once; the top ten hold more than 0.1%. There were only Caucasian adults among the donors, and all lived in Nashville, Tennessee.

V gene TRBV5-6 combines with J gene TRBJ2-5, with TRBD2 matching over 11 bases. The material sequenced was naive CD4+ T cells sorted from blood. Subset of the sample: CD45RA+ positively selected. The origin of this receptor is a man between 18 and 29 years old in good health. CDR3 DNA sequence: TGTGCCAGCAGCCGCGGACTAGCGGGCAAGACCCAGTACTTC. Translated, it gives CASSRGLAGKTQYF.